This T cell receptor (beta chain) is from a study of shared clonotypes between healthy human individuals. There are 14 residues in the CDR3. V was trimmed by 6 bases and J by 4 bases, leaving 13 bases between them. The V gene's germline CDR1 is MNHEY and CDR2 SVGAGI. Using ten immunoSEQ deep assay plates, investigators sequenced unsorted PBMC DNA. Some clones are missing from TCRdb's copy, which holds only in-frame ones; the method was immunoSEQ multiplex PCR. This sample has about 470,000 clones, with more than 75% found just once. Study-wide results and limits: Read depth was anticipated to influence clonotype sharing among donors. Donor scarcity curtailed the genetic and exposure-history diversity represented herein.

This clone was seen once. The antigen remains unidentified. Input material: PBMCs. This chain uses TRBV6-5 with TRBJ2-1, with D tentatively TRBD1 (6 bases). The sequence came from a woman between 35 and 50 years old in good health. Some clones in this sample may be carry-over from other donors' samples. CDR3 DNA: TGTGCCAGCAGGTTGCTGGGACAATACAATGAGCAGTTCTTC. Its translation is CASRLLGQYNEQFF.